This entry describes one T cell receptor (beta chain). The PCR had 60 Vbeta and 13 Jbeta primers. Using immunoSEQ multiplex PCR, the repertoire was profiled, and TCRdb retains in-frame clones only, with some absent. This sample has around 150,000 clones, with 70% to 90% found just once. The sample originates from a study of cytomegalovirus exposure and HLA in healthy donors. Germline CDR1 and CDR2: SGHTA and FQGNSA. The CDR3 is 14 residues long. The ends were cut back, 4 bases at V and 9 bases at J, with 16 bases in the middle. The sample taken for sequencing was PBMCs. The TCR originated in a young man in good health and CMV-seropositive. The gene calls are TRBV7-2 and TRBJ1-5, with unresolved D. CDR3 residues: CASSSDPPGGPQHF. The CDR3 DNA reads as TGTGCCAGCAGCTCAGACCCTCCCGGAGGGCCCCAGCATTTT.